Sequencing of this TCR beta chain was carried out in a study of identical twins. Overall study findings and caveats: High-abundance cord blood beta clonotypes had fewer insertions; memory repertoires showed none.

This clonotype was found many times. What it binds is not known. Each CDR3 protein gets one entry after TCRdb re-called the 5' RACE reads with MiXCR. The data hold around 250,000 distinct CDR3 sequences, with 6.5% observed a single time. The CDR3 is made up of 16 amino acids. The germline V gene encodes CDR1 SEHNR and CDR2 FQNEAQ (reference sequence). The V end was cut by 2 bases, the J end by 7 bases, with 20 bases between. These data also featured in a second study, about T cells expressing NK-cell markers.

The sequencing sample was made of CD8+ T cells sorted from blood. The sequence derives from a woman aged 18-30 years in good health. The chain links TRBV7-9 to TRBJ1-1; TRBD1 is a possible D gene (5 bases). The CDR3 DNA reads TGTGCCAGCAGCTTAACCGGGACTCGGGCGCGGGTTGAAGCTTTCTTT. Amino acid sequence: CASSLTGTRARVEAFF.